The 9 T cell receptor beta chains below come from one sample, sequenced in a study of cytomegalovirus exposure and HLA in healthy donors. PCR amplification relied on 60 Vbeta primers (plus 13 Jbeta primers). TCRdb's table, derived via immunoSEQ multiplex PCR, lists solely in-frame clones and lacks some. The sample lists around 140,000 clones, roughly four fifths occurring once. Sequencing input: PBMCs. The receptors derive from a male donor in good health and CMV-seronegative.

The J gene is TRBJ1-2, the V gene TRBV27; D might be TRBD1 (5 bases). Germline V gene sequence: CDR1 MNHEY, CDR2 SMNVEV (reference sequence). V lost 4 bases and J lost 4, with 13 bases in between. The CDR3 sequence is 14 residues long. The chain's CDR3 is CASSSRTWGYGYTF. The CDR3 DNA follows: TGTGCCAGCAGTTCCAGGACATGGGGCTATGGCTACACCTTC.

V usage is TRBV28 and J usage is TRBJ2-3, with D possibly being TRBD1 (5 bases). Germline V lookup: CDR1 MDHEN, CDR2 SYDVKM. The ends were cut back, 6 bases at V and 2 bases at J, with 15 bases in the middle. The CDR3 runs to 15 residues. CDR3 sequence (DNA): TGTGCCAGCAGCTCCCCCCGGACACCCACAGATACGCAGTATTTT. Encoded protein: CASSSPRTPTDTQYF.

The rearrangement links TRBV5-4 to TRBJ2-1; 8 positions agree with TRBD1. V lost 3 bases and J lost 4; bases outside the gene matches: 12. Germline CDR1 reads SGHNT; CDR2 reads YYREEE (reference sequence). The CDR3 totals 17 residues. The CDR3 spells CASSSGRRTGWYNEQFF. DNA for the CDR3: TGTGCCAGCAGCTCGGGTAGGCGGACAGGGTGGTACAATGAGCAGTTCTTC. Variable domain in full (rest from reference TRBV5-4 and TRBJ2-1): ETGVTQSPTHLIKTRGQQVTLRCSSQSGHNTVSWYQQALGQGPQFIFQYYREEENGRGNFPPRFSGLQFPNYSSELNVNALELDDSALYLCASSSGRRTGWYNEQFFGPGTRLTVL.

The genes are TRBV29-1 and TRBJ2-7; TRBD1 matches at 7 bases. There are 15 residues in the CDR3. Germline V gene sequence: CDR1 SQVTM, CDR2 ANQGSEA. Unmatched junction bases numbered 9, after V lost 1 base and J lost 3 bases. Written as DNA, the CDR3 is TGCAGCGTTGAAGGCCTCGAAAACAGGGGCTACGAGCAGTACTTC. Translated: CSVEGLENRGYEQYF.

V gene TRBV7-2 combines with J gene TRBJ2-1; 10 nucleotides align to TRBD1. CDR1 is SGHTA, CDR2 FQGNSA, per germline. The CDR3 is made up of 14 amino acids. V was clipped by 5 bases and J by 12 bases; unmatched bases: 10. The CDR3 spells CASSPRDRGSRQFF. CDR3 bases: TGTGCCAGCAGCCCCCGGGACAGGGGTTCTAGGCAGTTCTTC. The full variable domain, rest sourced from reference TRBV7-2 and TRBJ2-1, is GAGVSQSPSNKVTEKGKDVELRCDPISGHTALYWYRQSLGQGLEFLIYFQGNSAPDKSGLPSDRFSAERTGGSVSTLTIQRTQQEDSAVYLCASSPRDRGSRQFFGPGTRLTVL.

Of note for this clone: One junction end disagrees with the germline gene, perhaps due to a read error. The chain is built from TRBV7-9 and TRBJ2-7, with TRBD1 identical over 10 bases. This CDR3 is 18 amino acids long. The germline V gene has CDR1 SEHNR and CDR2 FQNEAQ (reference sequence). In DNA, the CDR3 is TGTTCCAGCAGCATAGAAAGACCCGGGACAGGGGTACCCTACGAGCAGTACTTC. It is translated as CSSSIERPGTGVPYEQYF.

In its sample, this clone was seen a few times. This chain connects TRBV7-3 to TRBJ1-2, with a possible D match to TRBD1 (6 bases). The CDR3 runs to 13 residues. Germline V lookup: CDR1 SGHTA, CDR2 FQGTGA. The V gene lost 2 bases and the J gene lost 6 bases, with 10 bases spanning the gap. CDR3 nucleotide sequence: TGTGCCAGCAGCTTAGGACAGTTGGATGGCTACACCTTC. Protein product: CASSLGQLDGYTF.

The rearrangement uses TRBV5-1 and TRBJ2-2; 8 nucleotides align to TRBD2. J lost 1 base, V lost 5 bases, and 4 bases had no gene match. The CDR3 contains 15 residues. Looked up from germline, CDR1 is SGHRS and CDR2 is YFSETQ. The CDR3 DNA reads as TGCGCCAGCAGTCGTACTAGCGGGAACACCGGGGAGCTGTTTTTT. Its protein is CASSRTSGNTGELFF.

The chain couples TRBV7-3 to TRBJ2-1, with TRBD2 as a possible D gene (6 bases). CDR3 length: 16 residues. Per the germline V gene, CDR1 is SGHTA and CDR2 is FQGTGA. The germline V and J ends were trimmed by 5 bases and 0 bases, with 14 bases remaining between them. The chain's CDR3 is CASSLSGESSYNEQFF. The CDR3 DNA sequence: TGTGCCAGCAGCCTATCGGGGGAAAGCTCCTACAATGAGCAGTTCTTC.